The subject of this entry is one T cell receptor (beta chain). Sequencing used immunoSEQ multiplex PCR; TCRdb keeps in-frame clones, though not all of them. The table lists tens of thousands of clones, 88% of them singletons, with 5.8% in the top ten. This specimen belongs to a study of blood T cell repertoires in COVID-19. Germline V lookup: CDR1 SGHDT, CDR2 YYEEEE. V was trimmed by 3 bases and J by 4 bases, leaving 8 bases between them. The CDR3 has 13 residues. The clonotype comes from a man over 45 with active COVID-19. This chain uses TRBV5-6 with TRBJ2-1; D may be TRBD1 (5 bases). The material sequenced was peripheral blood. CDR3 nucleotide sequence: TGTGCCAGCAGCTCGGACACTTACAATGAGCAGTTCTTC. Its protein product is CASSSDTYNEQFF.